The 3 T cell receptor beta chains presented below share a single source sample, sequenced in a study of cytomegalovirus exposure and HLA in healthy donors. Primers for the PCR totalled 60 Vbeta and 13 Jbeta. TCRdb's table, derived via immunoSEQ multiplex PCR, lists solely in-frame clones and lacks some. The data show around 200,000 clones, about four fifths seen once. Specimen: PBMCs. Every receptor here comes from a woman aged 45 to 65 in good health and CMV-seropositive.

The gene calls are TRBV6-1 and TRBJ1-2; D may be TRBD1 (6 bases). Trimming took 0 bases from V and 6 from J, leaving 17 bases between them. The CDR3 has 16 amino acids. The germline V gene has CDR1 MNHNS and CDR2 SASEGT. The DNA for the CDR3 is TGTGCCAGCAGTGAAGCGTACCTTCCAGGGGTAAATGGCTACACCTTC. It is translated as CASSEAYLPGVNGYTF.

The V gene is TRBV15, the J gene TRBJ2-3; D is unclear. Germline values: CDR1 LNHNV, CDR2 YYDKDF (reference sequence). This CDR3 is built from 16 residues. V lost 0 bases to trimming and J lost 0 bases, with 10 bases between them. In nucleotides, the CDR3 is TGTGCCACCAGCAGAGACTACGGCGGTAGCACAGATACGCAGTATTTT. Encoded protein: CATSRDYGGSTDTQYF.

The J gene is TRBJ2-3, the V gene TRBV7-3; D perhaps matches TRBD2 (6 bases). The CDR3 totals 14 residues. V was clipped by 5 bases and J by 2 bases, with 11 bases between them. Germline-derived CDR1 and CDR2 are SGHTA and FQGTGA. The CDR3 DNA reads as TGTGCCAGCAGCCCCGGACTACCCACAGATACGCAGTATTTT. Encoded protein: CASSPGLPTDTQYF.